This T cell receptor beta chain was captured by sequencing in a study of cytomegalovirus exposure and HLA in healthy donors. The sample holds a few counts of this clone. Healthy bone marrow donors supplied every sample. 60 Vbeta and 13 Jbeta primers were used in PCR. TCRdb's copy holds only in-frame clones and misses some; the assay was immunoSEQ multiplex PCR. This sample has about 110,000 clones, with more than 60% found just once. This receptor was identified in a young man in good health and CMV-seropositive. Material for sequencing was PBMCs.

CDR3 in amino acids: CASSLLSGTDTQYF. The CDR3 bases are TGTGCCAGCAGCTTATTGTCGGGGACAGATACGCAGTATTTT. V usage is TRBV7-9 and J usage is TRBJ2-3, with D tentatively TRBD2 (5 bases). This CDR3 spans 14 amino acids. Germline CDR1 reads SEHNR; CDR2 reads FQNEAQ (reference sequence). The V gene lost 2 bases and the J gene lost 3 bases, with 9 bases spanning the gap.